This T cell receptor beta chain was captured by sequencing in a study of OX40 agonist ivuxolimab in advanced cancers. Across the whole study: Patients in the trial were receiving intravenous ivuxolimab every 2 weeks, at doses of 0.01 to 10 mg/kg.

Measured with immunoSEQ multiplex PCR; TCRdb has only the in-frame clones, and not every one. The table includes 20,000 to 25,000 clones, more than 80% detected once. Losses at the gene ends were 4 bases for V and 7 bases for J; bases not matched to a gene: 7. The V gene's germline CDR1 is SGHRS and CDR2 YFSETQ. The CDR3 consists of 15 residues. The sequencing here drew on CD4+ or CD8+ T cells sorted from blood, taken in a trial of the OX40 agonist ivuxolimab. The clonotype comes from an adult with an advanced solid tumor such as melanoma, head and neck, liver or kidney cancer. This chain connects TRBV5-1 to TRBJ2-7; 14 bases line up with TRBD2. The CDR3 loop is CASSPGLAGVGEQYF. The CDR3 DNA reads TGCGCCAGCAGCCCGGGACTAGCGGGAGTAGGTGAGCAGTACTTC.